This is a list of T cell receptor beta chains from one sample in a study of OX40 agonist ivuxolimab in advanced cancers. Sequenced by immunoSEQ multiplex PCR; TCRdb stores in-frame clones only, minus some. Of some 30,000 clones listed, under 95% are singletons. This specimen was CD4+ or CD8+ T cells sorted from blood, taken in a trial of the OX40 agonist ivuxolimab. These receptors were collected from an adult with an advanced solid tumor such as melanoma, head and neck, liver or kidney cancer. The CDR3 runs from the conserved cysteine through the conserved F or W. Fields, in order: CDR3 DNA, CDR3 protein, D gene, clone size, J gene, V gene. The D gene is left open where the match is weak. Clone size is stated in some rows and not others, as once, few, many or a class when expanded.

CDR3nt: TGCGCCAGCAGCCAAGAGAGGGGATTCATGAACACTGAAGCTTTCTTT
CDR3aa: CASSQERGFMNTEAFF
d_gene: -
abundance: -
j_gene: TRBJ1-1
v_gene: TRBV4-3

CDR3nt: TGTGCCAGCAGCTTCGTCCGGGAAGGATACGAGCAGTACTTC
CDR3aa: CASSFVREGYEQYF
d_gene: -
abundance: -
j_gene: TRBJ2-7
v_gene: TRBV7-2

CDR3nt: TGTGCCGGCAGCTTAGGGGAACTTGGAGCTTTCTTT
CDR3aa: CAGSLGELGAFF
d_gene: -
abundance: -
j_gene: TRBJ1-1
v_gene: TRBV13

CDR3nt: TGCGCCAGCGAACCCGGGACAGGGGTCTACGAGCAGTACTTC
CDR3aa: CASEPGTGVYEQYF
d_gene: TRBD1
abundance: -
j_gene: TRBJ2-7
v_gene: TRBV5-1

CDR3nt: TGCGCCAGCAGCTTGGAATTGGGGCGGTACTCACCCCTCCACTTT
CDR3aa: CASSLELGRYSPLHF
d_gene: -
abundance: -
j_gene: TRBJ1-6
v_gene: TRBV5-1

CDR3nt: TGTGCCAGCAGTTTTTCGACAGGGGGCCGAGCAGAGACCCAGTACTTC
CDR3aa: CASSFSTGGRAETQYF
d_gene: TRBD1
abundance: once
j_gene: TRBJ2-5
v_gene: TRBV27

CDR3nt: TGTGCCAGCAGTTACTCGACAGGTCAACCCTACGAGCAGTACTTC
CDR3aa: CASSYSTGQPYEQYF
d_gene: -
abundance: once
j_gene: TRBJ2-7
v_gene: TRBV6-5

CDR3nt: TGTGCCAGCAGCGATCAAAATGGGACAGCAACCTACGAGCAGTACTTC
CDR3aa: CASSDQNGTATYEQYF
d_gene: TRBD1
abundance: -
j_gene: TRBJ2-7
v_gene: TRBV9

CDR3nt: TGTGCCAGTGGTTACAATCAGCCCCAGCATTTT
CDR3aa: CASGYNQPQHF
d_gene: -
abundance: -
j_gene: TRBJ1-5
v_gene: TRBV19

CDR3nt: TGTGCCAGCAGAGTCCGGGGCAGTCCGGCGAGGGCCCAGTACTTC
CDR3aa: CASRVRGSPARAQYF
d_gene: -
abundance: -
j_gene: TRBJ2-5
v_gene: TRBV13

CDR3nt: TGTGCCAGCAGTTTAGACAGGATGAACACTGAAGCTTTCTTT
CDR3aa: CASSLDRMNTEAFF
d_gene: -
abundance: -
j_gene: TRBJ1-1
v_gene: TRBV27

CDR3nt: TGTGCCAGCAGTTTAGTGAGGGGAGCTAATTCACCCCTCCACTTT
CDR3aa: CASSLVRGANSPLHF
d_gene: -
abundance: -
j_gene: TRBJ1-6
v_gene: TRBV27

CDR3nt: TGTGCCAGCACCCACAGGGAGGACACTGAAGCTTTCTTT
CDR3aa: CASTHREDTEAFF
d_gene: -
abundance: -
j_gene: TRBJ1-1
v_gene: TRBV9

CDR3nt: TGTGCCAGCAGCGACGTAAATTCACCCCTCCACTTT
CDR3aa: CASSDVNSPLHF
d_gene: -
abundance: -
j_gene: TRBJ1-6
v_gene: TRBV9

CDR3nt: TGTGCCAGCAGCTTGTTTTGGGGGACAGGGGGTTTTGAGCAGCCCCAGCATTTT
CDR3aa: CASSLFWGTGGFEQPQHF
d_gene: TRBD1
abundance: -
j_gene: TRBJ1-5
v_gene: TRBV5-6